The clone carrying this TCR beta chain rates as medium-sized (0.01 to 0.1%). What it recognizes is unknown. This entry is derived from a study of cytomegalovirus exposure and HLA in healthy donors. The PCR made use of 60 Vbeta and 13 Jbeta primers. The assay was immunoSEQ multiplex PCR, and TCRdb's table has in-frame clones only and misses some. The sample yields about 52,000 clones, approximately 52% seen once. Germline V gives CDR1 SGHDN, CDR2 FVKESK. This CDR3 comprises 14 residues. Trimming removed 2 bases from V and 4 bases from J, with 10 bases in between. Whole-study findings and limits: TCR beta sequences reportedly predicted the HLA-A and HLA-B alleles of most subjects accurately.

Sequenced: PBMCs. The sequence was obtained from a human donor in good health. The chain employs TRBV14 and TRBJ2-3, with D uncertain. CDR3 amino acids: CASSQSGNADTQYF. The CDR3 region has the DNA TGTGCCAGCAGCCAATCGGGTAACGCAGATACGCAGTATTTT.